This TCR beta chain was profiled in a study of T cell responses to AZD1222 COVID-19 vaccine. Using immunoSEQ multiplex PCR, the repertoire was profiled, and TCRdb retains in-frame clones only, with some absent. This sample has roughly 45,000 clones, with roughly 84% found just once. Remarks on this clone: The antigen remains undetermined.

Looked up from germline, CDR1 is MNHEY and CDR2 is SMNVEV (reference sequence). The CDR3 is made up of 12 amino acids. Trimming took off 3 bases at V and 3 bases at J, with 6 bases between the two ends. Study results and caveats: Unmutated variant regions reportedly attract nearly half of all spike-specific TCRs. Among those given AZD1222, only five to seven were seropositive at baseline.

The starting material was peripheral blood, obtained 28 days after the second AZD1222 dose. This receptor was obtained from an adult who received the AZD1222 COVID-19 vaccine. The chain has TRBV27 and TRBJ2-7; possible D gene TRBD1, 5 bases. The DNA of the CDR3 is TGTGCCAGCAGTTTTAGGGGCTACGAGCAGTACTTC. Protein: CASSFRGYEQYF.